These 15 T cell receptor beta chains were all obtained from the same sample, sequenced in a study of blood T cell repertoires in COVID-19. The protocol was immunoSEQ multiplex PCR, while the TCRdb copy is restricted to in-frame clones and leaves out a portion. The data show about 180,000 clones, roughly 85% seen once. The sequenced sample consisted of peripheral blood. The receptors were sampled from a woman aged 70-85 years with acute or convalescent COVID-19.

The chain uses TRBV5-1 and TRBJ2-5; a possible D gene is TRBD1 (6 bases). The germline V gene has CDR1 SGHRS and CDR2 YFSETQ. V was clipped by 5 bases and J by 5 bases, with 16 bases between them. The CDR3 extends over 14 amino acids. CDR3 nucleotides: TGCGCCAGCAGACCAACAGGGTTCGAGGAGACCCAGTACTTC. It codes for CASRPTGFEETQYF.

The V gene is TRBV18, the J gene TRBJ2-1; 7 positions agree with TRBD2. Germline assignment: CDR1 KGHSH and CDR2 LQKENI. This CDR3 comprises 13 residues. J lost 8 bases, V lost 3 bases, and 4 bases had no gene match. CDR3 bases: TGTGCCAGCTCACCCACTAGCGTCGATGAGCAGTTCTTC. Its protein product is CASSPTSVDEQFF. Full variable domain (outside the CDR3, taken from reference TRBV18 and TRBJ2-1): NAGVMQNPRHLVRRRGQEARLRCSPMKGHSHVYWYRQLPEEGLKFMVYLQKENIIDESGMPKERFSAEFPKEGPSILRIQQVVRGDSAAYFCASSPTSVDEQFFGPGTRLTVL.

The rearrangement uses TRBV7-3 and TRBJ2-1; 10 bases are a match to TRBD2. J gave up 3 bases and V 2 bases, and 4 bases lay outside the gene matches. The CDR3 has 16 amino acids. Germline CDR1 and CDR2: SGHTA and FQGTGA. The DNA of the CDR3 is TGTGCCAGCAGCTTATTAGCGGGAGGCAACTACAATGAGCAGTTCTTC. As protein: CASSLLAGGNYNEQFF.

The chain joins TRBV29-1 to TRBJ2-3, with TRBD2 as a possible D gene (5 bases). Per the germline V gene, CDR1 is SQVTM and CDR2 is ANQGSEA. Trimming stripped 8 bases from V and 6 bases from J, with 12 bases between. The CDR3 has 11 amino acids. CDR3 DNA: TGCAGCCACACCCCGGGGGATACGCAGTATTTT. Translation: CSHTPGDTQYF.

J is TRBJ2-7 and V is TRBV7-2, with TRBD1 as a possible D gene (5 bases). V was pared by 5 bases and J by 6 bases, with 14 bases between. CDR3 size: 13 residues. The germline CDR1 and CDR2 sequences are SGHTA and FQGNSA. CDR3: CASSPDRSREQYF. The CDR3 DNA reads TGTGCCAGCAGCCCAGACAGATCCCGCGAGCAGTACTTC. Full variable domain (outside the CDR3, taken from reference TRBV7-2 and TRBJ2-7): GAGVSQSPSNKVTEKGKDVELRCDPISGHTALYWYRQSLGQGLEFLIYFQGNSAPDKSGLPSDRFSAERTGGSVSTLTIQRTQQEDSAVYLCASSPDRSREQYFGPGTRLTVT.

The V gene is TRBV30, the J gene TRBJ1-2; D gene ambiguous. The V gene's germline CDR1 is GTSNPN and CDR2 SVGIG (reference sequence). Trimming stripped 4 bases from V and 5 bases from J, with 14 bases between. The CDR3 totals 13 residues. In nucleotides, the CDR3 is TGTGCCTGGACCCCCGGGATGTTTTATGGCTACACCTTC. Amino acid sequence: CAWTPGMFYGYTF.

This chain links TRBV4-1 with TRBJ1-6; tentatively, D is TRBD1 (5 bases). The V gene's germline CDR1 is MGHRA and CDR2 YSYEKL. This CDR3 contains 14 residues. V lost 6 bases to trimming and J lost 6 bases, with 12 bases between them. The CDR3 sequence: CASRRQGSNSPLHF. The CDR3 DNA sequence: TGCGCCAGCAGAAGGCAGGGCTCTAATTCACCCCTCCACTTT.

This sequence joins TRBV7-3 and TRBJ1-1; 9 bases line up with TRBD1. The CDR3 totals 13 residues. With 5 bases clipped from V and 4 bases from J, the junction kept 2 bases outside the gene matches. Looked up from germline, CDR1 is SGHTA and CDR2 is FQGTGA. For the CDR3, the DNA is TGTGCCAGCAGCGGACAGGGGAGCACTGAAGCTTTCTTT. Protein product: CASSGQGSTEAFF.

The rearrangement joins TRBV27 to TRBJ1-4; D possibly corresponds to TRBD1 (5 bases). Trimming cost V 2 bases and J 2 bases, with 15 bases left between them. Per germline, CDR1 MNHEY and CDR2 SMNVEV (reference sequence). The CDR3 extends over 17 amino acids. The CDR3 DNA reads TGTGCCAGCAGTTTACGTCCAGGGTACGGCACTAATGAAAAACTGTTTTTT. It encodes CASSLRPGYGTNEKLFF.

This sequence joins TRBV9 and TRBJ1-2; 9 bases align to TRBD1. Per germline, CDR1 SGDLS and CDR2 YYNGEE. The CDR3 is 17 residues long. V lost 2 bases and J lost 0; bases outside the gene matches: 8. The CDR3 DNA is TGTGCCAGCAGCGTTGGCCTGGGACAGGGACCTAACTATGGCTACACCTTC. Its translation is CASSVGLGQGPNYGYTF. Complete variable domain (other parts from reference TRBV9 and TRBJ1-2): DSGVTQTPKHLITATGQRVTLRCSPRSGDLSVYWYQQSLDQGLQFLIQYYNGEERAKGNILERFSAQQFPDLHSELNLSSLELGDSALYFCASSVGLGQGPNYGYTFGSGTRLTVV.

The V and J genes are TRBV2 and TRBJ1-4, with 10 bases matching TRBD1. The CDR3 runs to 14 residues. V shed 6 bases and J 8 bases; nucleotides not matched to a gene: 6. Germline V CDR1 and CDR2: SNHLY, FYNNEI. The CDR3 sequence: CASRGQGFIEKLFF. The CDR3 DNA reads as TGTGCCAGCAGGGGACAGGGGTTTATCGAAAAACTGTTTTTT. Supplemented by reference TRBV2 and TRBJ1-4, the full variable domain reads EPEVTQTPSHQVTQMGQEVILRCVPISNHLYFYWYRQILGQKVEFLVSFYNNEISEKSEIFDDQFSVERPDGSNFTLKIRSTKLEDSAMYFCASRGQGFIEKLFFGSGTQLSVL.

This clone was seen only a few times. The J gene is TRBJ1-5, the V gene TRBV7-2; the match to TRBD1 covers 8 bases. This CDR3 contains 15 residues. V was pared by 1 base and J by 6 bases, with 5 bases of the junction left unmatched. CDR1 and CDR2 (germline): SGHTA, FQGNSA. The chain's CDR3 is CASSLGQGAGQPQHF. CDR3 bases: TGTGCCAGCAGCTTAGGTCAGGGGGCCGGTCAGCCCCAGCATTTT.

The chain has TRBV7-9 and TRBJ1-6; D is unclear. V was pared by 5 bases and J by 10 bases, with 18 bases between. Germline CDR1 SEHNR, CDR2 FQNEAQ (reference sequence). There are 15 residues in the CDR3. The CDR3 region is CASSLGRFPGSPLHF. In DNA, the CDR3 is TGTGCCAGCAGCCTCGGACGGTTCCCGGGATCACCCCTCCACTTT. The full variable domain, in which reference TRBV7-9 and TRBJ1-6 provide the parts outside the CDR3, is DTGVSQNPRHKITKRGQNVTFRCDPISEHNRLYWYRQTLGQGPEFLTYFQNEAQLEKSRLLSDRFSAERPKGSFSTLEIQRTEQGDSAMYLCASSLGRFPGSPLHFGNGTRLTVT.

J is TRBJ1-5 and V is TRBV6-5; D is unclear. The germline V gene has CDR1 MNHEY and CDR2 SVGAGI. This CDR3 comprises 13 residues. With 5 bases removed from V and 3 bases from J, the gap between germline ends came to 8 bases. The CDR3 bases are TGTGCCAGCAGTCGACGGGACAATCAGCCCCAGCATTTT. This sequence encodes CASSRRDNQPQHF.

V and J are TRBV30 and TRBJ2-5; no firm D call. Germline loops: CDR1 GTSNPN, CDR2 SVGIG (reference sequence). The CDR3 is 12 residues long. V gave up 3 bases and J gave up 5 bases, with 10 bases separating them. CDR3 sequence reads: CAWRPGRETQYF. The CDR3 DNA is TGTGCCTGGAGACCGGGTAGGGAGACCCAGTACTTC.